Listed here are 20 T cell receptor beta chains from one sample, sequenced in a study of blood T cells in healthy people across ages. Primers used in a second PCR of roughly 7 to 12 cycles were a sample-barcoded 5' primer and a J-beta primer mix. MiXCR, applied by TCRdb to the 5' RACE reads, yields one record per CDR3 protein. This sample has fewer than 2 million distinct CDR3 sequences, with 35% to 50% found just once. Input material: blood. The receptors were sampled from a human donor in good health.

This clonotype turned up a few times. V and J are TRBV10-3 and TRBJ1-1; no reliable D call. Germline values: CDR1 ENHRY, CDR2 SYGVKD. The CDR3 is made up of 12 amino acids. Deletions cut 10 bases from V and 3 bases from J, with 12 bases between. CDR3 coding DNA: TGTGCCACGGCGGCAGCCGACACTGAAGCTTTCTTT. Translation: CATAAADTEAFF.

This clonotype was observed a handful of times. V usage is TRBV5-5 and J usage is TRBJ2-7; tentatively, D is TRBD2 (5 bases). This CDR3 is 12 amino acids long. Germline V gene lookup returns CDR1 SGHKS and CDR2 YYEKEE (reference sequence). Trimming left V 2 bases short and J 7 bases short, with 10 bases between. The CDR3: CASSFGGLEQYF. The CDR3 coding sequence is TGTGCCAGCAGCTTTGGAGGTCTGGAGCAGTACTTC.

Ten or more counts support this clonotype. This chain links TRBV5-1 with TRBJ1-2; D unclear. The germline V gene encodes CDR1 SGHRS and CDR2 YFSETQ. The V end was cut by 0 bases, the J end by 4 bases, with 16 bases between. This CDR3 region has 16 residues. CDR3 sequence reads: CASSLATNKNFYGYTF. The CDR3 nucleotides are TGCGCCAGCAGCTTGGCAACTAACAAAAATTTCTATGGCTACACCTTC. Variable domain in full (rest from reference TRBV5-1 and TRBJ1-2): KAGVTQTPRYLIKTRGQQVTLSCSPISGHRSVSWYQQTPGQGLQFLFEYFSETQRNKGNFPGRFSGRQFSNSRSEMNVSTLELGDSALYLCASSLATNKNFYGYTFGSGTRLTVV.

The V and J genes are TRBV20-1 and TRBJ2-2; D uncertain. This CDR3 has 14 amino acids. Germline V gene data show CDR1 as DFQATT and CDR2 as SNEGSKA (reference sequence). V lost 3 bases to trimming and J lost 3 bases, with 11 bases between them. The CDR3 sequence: CSARGMGYTGELFF. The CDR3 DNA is TGCAGTGCTAGGGGCATGGGGTACACCGGGGAGCTGTTTTTT.

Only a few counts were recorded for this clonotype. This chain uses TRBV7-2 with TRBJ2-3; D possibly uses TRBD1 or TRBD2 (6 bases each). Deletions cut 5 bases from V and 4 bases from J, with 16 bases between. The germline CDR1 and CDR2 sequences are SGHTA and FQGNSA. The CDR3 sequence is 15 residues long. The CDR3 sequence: CASSQGRQGADTQYF. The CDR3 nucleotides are TGTGCCAGCAGCCAGGGGAGGCAGGGCGCAGATACGCAGTATTTT.

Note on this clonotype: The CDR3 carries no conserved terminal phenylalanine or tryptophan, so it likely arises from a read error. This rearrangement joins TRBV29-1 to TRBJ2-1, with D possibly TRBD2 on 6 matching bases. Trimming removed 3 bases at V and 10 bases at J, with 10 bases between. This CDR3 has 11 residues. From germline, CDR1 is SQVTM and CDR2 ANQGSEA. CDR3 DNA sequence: TGCAGCGTTGATTGGGAGGAGGAGCAGTTCTGC. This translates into CSVDWEEEQFC.

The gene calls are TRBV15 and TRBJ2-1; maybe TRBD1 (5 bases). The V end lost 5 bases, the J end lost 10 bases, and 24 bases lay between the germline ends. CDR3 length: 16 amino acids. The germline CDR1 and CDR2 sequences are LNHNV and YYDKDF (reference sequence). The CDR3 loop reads CATSLRPTEIPYEQFF. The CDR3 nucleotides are TGTGCCACCAGCCTCCGCCCGACAGAAATTCCCTACGAGCAGTTCTTC.

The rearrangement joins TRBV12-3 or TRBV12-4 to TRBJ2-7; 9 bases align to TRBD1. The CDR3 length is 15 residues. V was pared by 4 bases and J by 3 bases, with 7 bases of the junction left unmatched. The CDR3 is CASSSHRQGDYEQYF. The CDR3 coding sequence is TGTGCCAGCAGTTCCCACCGACAGGGGGACTACGAGCAGTACTTC.

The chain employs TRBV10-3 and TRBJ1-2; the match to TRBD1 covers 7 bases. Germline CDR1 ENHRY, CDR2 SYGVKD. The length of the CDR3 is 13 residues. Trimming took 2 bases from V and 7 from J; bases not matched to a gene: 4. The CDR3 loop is CAISEISGGGYTF. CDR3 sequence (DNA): TGTGCCATCAGTGAGATCTCAGGGGGTGGCTACACCTTC.

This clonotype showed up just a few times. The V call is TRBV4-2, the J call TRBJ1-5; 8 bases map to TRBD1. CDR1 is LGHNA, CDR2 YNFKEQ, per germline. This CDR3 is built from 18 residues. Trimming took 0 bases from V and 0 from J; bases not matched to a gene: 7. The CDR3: CASSQDLRQGYSNQPQHF. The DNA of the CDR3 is TGTGCCAGCAGCCAAGATCTGCGACAGGGGTATAGCAATCAGCCCCAGCATTTT.

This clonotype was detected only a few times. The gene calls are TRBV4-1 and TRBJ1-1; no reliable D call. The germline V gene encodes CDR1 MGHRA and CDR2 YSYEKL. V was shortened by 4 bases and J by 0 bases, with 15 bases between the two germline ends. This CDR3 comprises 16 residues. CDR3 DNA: TGCGCCAGCAGCCCCCGAGAGTCGGGGATGAACACTGAAGCTTTCTTT. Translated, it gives CASSPRESGMNTEAFF.

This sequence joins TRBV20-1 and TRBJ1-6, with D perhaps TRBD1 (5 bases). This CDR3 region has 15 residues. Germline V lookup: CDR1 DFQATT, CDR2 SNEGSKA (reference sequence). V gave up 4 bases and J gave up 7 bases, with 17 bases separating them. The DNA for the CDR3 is TGCAGTGCTAATTGGGGCGGCAGGGCGAATTCACCCCTCCACTTT. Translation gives CSANWGGRANSPLHF.

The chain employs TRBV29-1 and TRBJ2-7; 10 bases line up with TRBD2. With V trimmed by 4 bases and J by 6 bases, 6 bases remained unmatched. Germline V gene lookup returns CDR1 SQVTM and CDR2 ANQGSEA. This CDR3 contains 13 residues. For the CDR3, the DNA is TGCAGCGTTGGGGTAGCGGGGGGTTTCGAGCAGTACTTC. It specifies CSVGVAGGFEQYF.

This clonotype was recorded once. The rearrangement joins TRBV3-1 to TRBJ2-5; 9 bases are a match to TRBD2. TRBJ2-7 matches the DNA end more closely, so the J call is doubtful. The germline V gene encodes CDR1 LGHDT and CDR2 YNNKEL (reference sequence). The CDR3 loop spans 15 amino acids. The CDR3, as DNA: TGTGCCAGCAGCCAAGTGGGGACTAGCAGCTACGAGCAGTACTTC. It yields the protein CASSQVGTSSYEQYF.

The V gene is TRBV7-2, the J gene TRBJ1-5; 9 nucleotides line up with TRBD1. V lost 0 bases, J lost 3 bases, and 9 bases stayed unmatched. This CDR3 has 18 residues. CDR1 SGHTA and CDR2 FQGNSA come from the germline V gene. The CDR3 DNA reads TGTGCCAGCAGCTTAGCACGGCAGGGACAGGGAGACAATCAGCCCCAGCATTTT. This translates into CASSLARQGQGDNQPQHF.

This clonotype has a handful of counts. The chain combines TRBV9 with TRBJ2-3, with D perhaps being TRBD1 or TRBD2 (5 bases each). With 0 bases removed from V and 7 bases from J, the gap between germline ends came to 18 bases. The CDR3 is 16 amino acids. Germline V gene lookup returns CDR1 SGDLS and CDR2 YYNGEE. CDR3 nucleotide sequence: TGTGCCAGCAGCGTAGGAAGATTGGGACCCACTAATACGCAGTATTTT. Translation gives CASSVGRLGPTNTQYF.

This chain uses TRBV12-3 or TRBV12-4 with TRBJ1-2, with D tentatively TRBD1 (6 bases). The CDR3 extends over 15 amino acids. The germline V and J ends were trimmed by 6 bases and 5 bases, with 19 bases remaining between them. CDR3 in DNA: TGTGCCAGCAGGCATGAGGACAGTCCTGTTTATGGCTACACCTTC. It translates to CASRHEDSPVYGYTF.

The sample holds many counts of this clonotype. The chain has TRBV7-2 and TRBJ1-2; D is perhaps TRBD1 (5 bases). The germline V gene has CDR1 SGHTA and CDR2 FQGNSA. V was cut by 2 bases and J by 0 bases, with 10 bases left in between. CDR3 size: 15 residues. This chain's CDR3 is CASSLSPGANYGYTF. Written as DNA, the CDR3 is TGTGCCAGCAGCTTATCACCGGGGGCTAACTATGGCTACACCTTC.

CDR3 coding DNA: TGTGCCAGCAGCTTGCTGAGCAGGGAGTCAACTAATGAAAAACTGTTTTTT. The encoded protein is CASSLLSRESTNEKLFF. The chain couples TRBV5-5 to TRBJ1-4, with D possibly being TRBD1 (5 bases). This CDR3 region has 17 residues. Between the trimmed V and J ends, which lost 1 base and 0 bases, there was a span of 13 bases. Germline V CDR1 and CDR2: SGHKS, YYEKEE (reference sequence).

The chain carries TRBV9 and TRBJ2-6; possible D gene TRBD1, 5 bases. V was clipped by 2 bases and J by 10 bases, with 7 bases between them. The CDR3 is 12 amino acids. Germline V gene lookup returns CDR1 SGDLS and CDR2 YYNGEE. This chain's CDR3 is CASSVPGNVLTF. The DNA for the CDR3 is TGTGCCAGCAGCGTTCCAGGGAACGTCCTGACTTTC.